Sequencing of this T cell receptor beta chain was carried out in a study of cytomegalovirus exposure and HLA in healthy donors. PCR was performed using 60 Vbeta and 13 Jbeta primers. Profiled with immunoSEQ multiplex PCR; TCRdb holds only in-frame clones, not every one. The sample includes some 210,000 clones, over 60% of them seen just once. This CDR3 spans 14 amino acids. The V gene end was trimmed by 4 bases and the J gene end by 4 bases; junction bases not matched to a gene: 5. Per the germline V gene, CDR1 is SGHRS and CDR2 is YFSETQ. This clonotype was obtained from a woman in her 30s in good health and CMV-seropositive. The sequenced sample was PBMCs. The V call is TRBV5-1, the J call TRBJ2-5; 9 bases are shared with TRBD1. DNA for the CDR3: TGCGCCAGCAGCGTAGGACAGGGGAGAGAGACCCAGTACTTC. It specifies CASSVGQGRETQYF.